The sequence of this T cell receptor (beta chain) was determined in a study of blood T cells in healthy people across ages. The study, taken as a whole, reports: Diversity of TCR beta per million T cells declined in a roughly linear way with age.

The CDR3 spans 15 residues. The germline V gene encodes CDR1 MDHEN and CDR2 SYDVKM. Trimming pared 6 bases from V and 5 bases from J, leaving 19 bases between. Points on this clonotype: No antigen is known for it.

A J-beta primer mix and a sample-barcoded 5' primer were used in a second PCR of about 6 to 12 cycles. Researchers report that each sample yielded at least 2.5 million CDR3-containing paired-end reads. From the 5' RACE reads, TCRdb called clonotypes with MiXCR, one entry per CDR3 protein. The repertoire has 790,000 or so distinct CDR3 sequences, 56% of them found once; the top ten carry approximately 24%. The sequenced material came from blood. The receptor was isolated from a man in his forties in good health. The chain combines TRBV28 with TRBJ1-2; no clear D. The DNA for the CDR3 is TGTGCCAGCAGAATGACGGACCTTACCGGGTATGGCTACACCTTC. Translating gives CASRMTDLTGYGYTF.